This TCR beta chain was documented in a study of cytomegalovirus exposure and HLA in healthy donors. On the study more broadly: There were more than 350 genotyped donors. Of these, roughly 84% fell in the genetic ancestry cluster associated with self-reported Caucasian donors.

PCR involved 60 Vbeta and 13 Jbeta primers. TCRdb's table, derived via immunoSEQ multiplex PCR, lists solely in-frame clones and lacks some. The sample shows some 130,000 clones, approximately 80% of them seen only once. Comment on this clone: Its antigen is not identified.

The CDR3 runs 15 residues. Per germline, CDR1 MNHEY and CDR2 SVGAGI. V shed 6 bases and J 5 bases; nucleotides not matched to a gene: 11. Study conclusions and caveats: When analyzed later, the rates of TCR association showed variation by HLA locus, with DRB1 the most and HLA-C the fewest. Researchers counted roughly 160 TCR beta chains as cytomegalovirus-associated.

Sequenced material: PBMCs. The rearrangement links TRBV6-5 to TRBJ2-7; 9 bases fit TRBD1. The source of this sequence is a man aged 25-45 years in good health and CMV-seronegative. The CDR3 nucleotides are TGTGCCAGCAGCCGACCGGGACAGGGCAAAGACGAGCAGTACTTC. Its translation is CASSRPGQGKDEQYF.